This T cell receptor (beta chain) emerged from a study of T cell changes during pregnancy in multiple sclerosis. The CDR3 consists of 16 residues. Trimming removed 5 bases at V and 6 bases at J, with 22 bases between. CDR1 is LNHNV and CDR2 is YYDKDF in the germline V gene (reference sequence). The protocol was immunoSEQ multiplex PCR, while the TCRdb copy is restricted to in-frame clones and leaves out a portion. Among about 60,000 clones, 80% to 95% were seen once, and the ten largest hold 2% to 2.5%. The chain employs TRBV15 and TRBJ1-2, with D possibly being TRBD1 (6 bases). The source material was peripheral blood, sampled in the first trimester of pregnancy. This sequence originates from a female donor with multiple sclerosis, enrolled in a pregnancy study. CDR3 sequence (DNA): TGTGCCACCAGCGTACACAGGGATAAGAGCGTTAATGGCTACACCTTC. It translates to CATSVHRDKSVNGYTF.